The entry below describes one TCR beta chain. Its specificity is not known. The entry originates in a study of OX40 agonist ivuxolimab in advanced cancers. In the study overall: Three partial responders included one hepatocellular carcinoma patient and two cutaneous melanoma patients.

Generated by immunoSEQ multiplex PCR, the TCRdb table keeps only in-frame clones and is missing some. The data contain tens of thousands of clones, roughly 90% of them singletons. General observations from the study: The study found that CD8+ T cells averaged more expanded clones than CD4+.

Blood got drawn at baseline, again on cycle 4 day 1, and then on cycle 7 day 1. This CDR3 comprises 13 residues. CDR1 and CDR2 from the germline V gene are LNHDA and SQIVND (reference sequence). The V and J ends lost 6 bases and 7 bases respectively, with 15 bases between them. The rearrangement joins TRBV19 to TRBJ2-5; weak D call: TRBD2 (5 bases). The specimen was CD4+ or CD8+ T cells sorted from blood, collected in a trial of the OX40 agonist ivuxolimab. The source of this sequence is an adult with an advanced solid tumor such as melanoma, head and neck, liver or kidney cancer. DNA of the CDR3: TGTGCCAGTAGCCAATCTCGGGGTACGACCCAGTACTTC. Its translation: CASSQSRGTTQYF.